These 8 T cell receptor beta chains originate from one sample sequenced in a study of blood T cell repertoires in COVID-19. Repertoires were generated with immunoSEQ multiplex PCR, while TCRdb's copy carries only in-frame clones and drops some. The table includes 130,000 to 150,000 clones, 80% to 90% detected once. The specimen sequenced was peripheral blood. These receptors were obtained from a woman aged 55-70 years with COVID-19, enrolled during active disease.

V gene TRBV5-6 combines with J gene TRBJ2-1; D may be TRBD2 (6 bases). V was pared by 6 bases and J by 14 bases, with 18 bases between. The CDR3 has 12 amino acids. The germline CDR1 and CDR2 sequences are SGHDT and YYEEEE. CDR3 sequence: CASNQRGGAKFF. In nucleotides, the CDR3 is TGTGCCAGCAACCAACGCGGAGGGGCGAAGTTCTTC.

The V gene is TRBV7-8, the J gene TRBJ2-7; no definite D call. The germline V gene encodes CDR1 SGHVS and CDR2 FQNEAQ. The CDR3 loop spans 15 amino acids. Trimming pared 2 bases from V and 3 bases from J, leaving 14 bases between. CDR3 nucleotide sequence: TGTGCCAGCAGCTTAAGATCAAGCAAAATCTACGAGCAGTACTTC. Encoded protein: CASSLRSSKIYEQYF.

This chain joins TRBV27 and TRBJ1-5; unclear D gene. The CDR3 loop spans 14 amino acids. Trimming stripped 3 bases from V and 2 bases from J, with 8 bases between. Germline-derived CDR1 and CDR2 are MNHEY and SMNVEV (reference sequence). CDR3 amino acids: CASSLIGGNQPQHF. The CDR3 DNA sequence: TGTGCCAGCAGTTTGATCGGGGGCAATCAGCCCCAGCATTTT.

The chain carries TRBV10-1 and TRBJ2-3; TRBD2 might be the D (5 bases). CDR1 and CDR2 (germline): WNHNN, SYGVQD (reference sequence). The CDR3 has 14 amino acids. The germline V and J ends were trimmed by 0 bases and 4 bases, with 8 bases remaining between them. The CDR3, as DNA: TGCGCCAGCAGTGAGTCCGGACTGCCAGATACGCAGTATTTT. Protein product: CASSESGLPDTQYF.

This chain joins TRBV9 and TRBJ2-3; TRBD2 agrees at 9 bases. CDR1 and CDR2 from the germline V gene are SGDLS and YYNGEE. Germline trimming cut 2 bases from V and 5 bases from J; bases unmatched to any gene: 9. The CDR3 covers 16 residues. The CDR3 loop is CASSVTGGGARDTQYF. In DNA, the CDR3 is TGTGCCAGCAGCGTGACTGGCGGGGGGGCGAGAGATACGCAGTATTTT.

The V and J genes are TRBV6-5 and TRBJ2-1; D remains ambiguous. Germline assignment: CDR1 MNHEY and CDR2 SVGAGI. The V and J ends lost 10 bases and 0 bases respectively, with 16 bases between them. This CDR3 is 15 amino acids long. The DNA of the CDR3 is TGTGCCATCAGCCCCCAGGTCCTCTCCTACAATGAGCAGTTCTTC. This gives the protein CAISPQVLSYNEQFF.

This clone was seen only a few times. The chain couples TRBV5-4 to TRBJ2-7; D not resolved. V was cut by 4 bases and J by 0 bases, with 17 bases left in between. CDR3 length equals 16 residues. Germline CDR1 is SGHNT and CDR2 is YYREEE (reference sequence). CDR3 in amino acids: CASSRPGAAISYEQYF. The CDR3 coding sequence is TGTGCCAGCAGCCGACCCGGAGCAGCTATCTCCTACGAGCAGTACTTC.

This rearrangement joins TRBV29-1 to TRBJ2-7; no firm D call. The CDR3 length is 14 residues. Per germline, CDR1 SQVTM and CDR2 ANQGSEA. The V and J ends lost 4 bases and 1 base respectively, with 14 bases between them. CDR3 protein: CSVGPAGKSYEQYF. The CDR3, as DNA: TGCAGCGTTGGTCCCGCAGGCAAATCCTACGAGCAGTACTTC.